This is a list of T cell receptor beta chains from one sample in a study of tumor-infiltrating lymphocytes in localized non-small cell lung cancer. Clones were read by immunoSEQ multiplex PCR, and TCRdb kept only the in-frame ones, dropping some. The table includes about 29,000 clones, around 85% detected once. Sequences were obtained from lung tumor tissue. The receptors shown here come from a human donor with non-small cell lung cancer. Both conserved end residues are part of each CDR3. D genes are given only for firm matches. Clone size is stated in some rows and not others, as once, few, many or a class when expanded.

>TRBV5-6|-|-|TRBJ1-1
TGTGCCAGCAGCTTATACGGGTCTGAAGCTTTCTTT
CASSLYGSEAFF
>TRBV14|TRBD1|-|TRBJ1-1
TGTGCCAGCAGCCAAGAGAGGACAGGGCTGGGAGCTTTCTTT
CASSQERTGLGAFF
>TRBV4-3|-|-|TRBJ2-2
TGCGCCAGCAGCCAAGATACGGCAGGGGTTTCCGGGGAGCTGTTTTTT
CASSQDTAGVSGELFF
>TRBV15|TRBD2|-|TRBJ2-2
TGTGCCACCAGCAGAGTGGCGATAGCGGGGGACGGGGAGCTGTTTTTT
CATSRVAIAGDGELFF
>TRBV5-4|-|-|TRBJ1-2
TGTGCCAGCAGCTTACAGGGAGGGGACTATGGCTACACCTTC
CASSLQGGDYGYTF
>TRBV30|-|-|TRBJ2-7
TGTGCCTGGAGTAGGACAAAATTTTACGAGCAGTACTTC
CAWSRTKFYEQYF
>TRBV4-2|TRBD1|once|TRBJ1-5
TGTGCCAGCAGCCAAGATCTAACAGGGGGCCTTAATCAGCCCCAGCATTTT
CASSQDLTGGLNQPQHF
>TRBV5-1|TRBD1|-|TRBJ2-2
TGCGCCAGCAGCTTGGTGCCCCCCAGGGGGACGAACACCGGGGAGCTGTTTTTT
CASSLVPPRGTNTGELFF
>TRBV6-4|-|-|TRBJ2-1
TGTGCCAGCAGTCCAGGGTGGGGATCGGATGAGCAGTTCTTC
CASSPGWGSDEQFF
>TRBV6-1|-|-|TRBJ2-2
TGTGCCAGCAGGGAAAACCTAGGGGGGGCGACTAACACCGGGGAGCTGTTTTTT
CASRENLGGATNTGELFF
>TRBV7-2|-|-|TRBJ2-5
TGTGCCAGCAGCTATGAATTACAAGAGACCCAGTACTTC
CASSYELQETQYF
>TRBV25-1|-|-|TRBJ2-7
TGTGCCAGCAGTGACGGGGGGGGACAGGGCTACGAGCAGTACTTC
CASSDGGGQGYEQYF
>TRBV2|-|-|TRBJ1-6
TGTGCCAGCAGTGTGGGCAGGGACGGTTCACCCCTCCACTTT
CASSVGRDGSPLHF
>TRBV9|-|-|TRBJ2-2
TGTGCCAGCAGCGTAAGGTTTGAGGCAGGCAACACCGGGGAGCTGTTTTTT
CASSVRFEAGNTGELFF
>TRBV18|TRBD2|few|TRBJ2-3
TGTGCCAGCTCAACGGGACTAGCGGGGGGGCAAGATACGCAGTATTTT
CASSTGLAGGQDTQYF
>TRBV25-1|TRBD1|-|TRBJ2-7
TGTGCCAGCGCCGGGACAGGGTCCTACGAGCAGTACTTC
CASAGTGSYEQYF
>TRBV7-9|-|-|TRBJ2-3
TGTGCCAGCAGCTTAAGCGGGTGGCCCACAGATACGCAGTATTTT
CASSLSGWPTDTQYF
>TRBV19|-|once|TRBJ1-2
TGTGCCAGTAGTTGGGGACGGTACTATGGCTACACCTTC
CASSWGRYYGYTF
>TRBV19|-|-|TRBJ2-1
TGTGCCAGTAAATGGGGCCGGGAAAACTACAATGAGCAGTTCTTC
CASKWGRENYNEQFF
>TRBV7-3|-|-|TRBJ2-7
TGTGCCAGCAGCCCCCCGGGTCGGTACGAGCAGTACTTC
CASSPPGRYEQYF
>TRBV4-3|-|-|TRBJ2-3
TGCGCCAGCAGCCATAACGCGGACTACACAGATACGCAGTATTTT
CASSHNADYTDTQYF
>TRBV19|-|-|TRBJ2-7
TGTGCCAGTACGGCGGTGGCAGGCCTTCCCTACGAGCAGTACTTC
CASTAVAGLPYEQYF
>TRBV19|-|-|TRBJ1-2
TGTGCCAGTAGTATTTCTTGGTCAGGCGGGGACTATGGCTACACCTTC
CASSISWSGGDYGYTF
>TRBV14|-|-|TRBJ1-2
TGTGCCAGCAGCCAAGATCGGGGGTATGGCTACACCTTC
CASSQDRGYGYTF
>TRBV5-1|TRBD1|-|TRBJ1-2
TGCGCCAGCAGCTTAACAGGGGTCGATGGCTACACCTTC
CASSLTGVDGYTF
>TRBV7-9|-|few|TRBJ1-6
TGTGCCAGCAGCTTATTCGCCGTGGGCCGGTCACCCCTCCACTTT
CASSLFAVGRSPLHF
>TRBV6-5|-|few|TRBJ1-1
TGTGCCAGCACATCGGACACTGAAGCTTTCTTT
CASTSDTEAFF
>TRBV23-1|-|-|TRBJ1-5
TGCGCCAGCAGTCAATCGATGGGCCGATTCAATCAGCCCCAGCATTTT
CASSQSMGRFNQPQHF
>TRBV27|TRBD1|large|TRBJ1-1
TGTGCCAGCAGTCTACAGGGGAGTGGCACTGAAGCTTTCTTT
CASSLQGSGTEAFF
>TRBV7-8|TRBD1|-|TRBJ1-2
TGTGCCAGCAGCCTCGGACAGGGCGGGTCTGGCTACACCTTC
CASSLGQGGSGYTF
>TRBV2|-|-|TRBJ2-1
TGTGCCAGCAGTGAAGCGCTTGGGCCAAACTCCTACAATGAGCAGTTCTTC
CASSEALGPNSYNEQFF